One T cell receptor (beta chain) is described in this entry. Its antigen is unknown. The record originates from a study of T-cell reconstitution after alpha-beta-depleted transplantation in children. Study-level findings and limits: Newly generated T cells supplied most T-cell counts and diversity one year post-transplant. At day 60, the high TCRbeta diversity found in some patients originated from recipient T cells and thymic progenitors that had survived.

The TCRbeta library was prepared with unique molecular identifiers. One entry per CDR3 protein results from TCRdb running MiXCR on the PCR reads. The sample contains some 830,000 distinct CDR3 sequences, under 20% of which appear only once. The CDR3 covers 14 residues. Germline loops: CDR1 LNHDA, CDR2 SQIVND (reference sequence). V lost 7 bases and J lost 1, with 13 bases in between. The material sequenced was PBMCs, mostly from graft donor cells, taken 360 days after TCRalphabeta/CD19-depleted stem cell transplant. V is TRBV19 and J is TRBJ1-1; tentatively, D is TRBD1 (5 bases). The clonotype originates from a male patient aged 5 to 17 who had a stem cell transplant for acute lymphoblastic leukemia, so the T cells may come from the graft donor. The DNA of the CDR3 is TGTGCCAGTACCATAGTTGGGGGGAACACTGAAGCTTTCTTT. Protein: CASTIVGGNTEAFF.